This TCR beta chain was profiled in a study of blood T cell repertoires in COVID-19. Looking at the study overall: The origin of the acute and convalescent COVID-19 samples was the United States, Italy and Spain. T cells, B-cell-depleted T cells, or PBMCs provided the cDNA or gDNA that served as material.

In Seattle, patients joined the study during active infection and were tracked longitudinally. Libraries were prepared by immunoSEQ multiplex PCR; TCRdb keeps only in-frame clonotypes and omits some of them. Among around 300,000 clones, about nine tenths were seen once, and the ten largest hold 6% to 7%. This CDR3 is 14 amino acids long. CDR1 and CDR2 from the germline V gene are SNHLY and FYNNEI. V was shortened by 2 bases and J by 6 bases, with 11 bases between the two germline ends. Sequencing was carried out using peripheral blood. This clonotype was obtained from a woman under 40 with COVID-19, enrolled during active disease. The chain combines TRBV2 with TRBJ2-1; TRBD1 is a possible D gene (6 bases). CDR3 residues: CASSEWGQGNEQFF. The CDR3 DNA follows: TGTGCCAGCAGTGAATGGGGGCAGGGCAATGAGCAGTTCTTC.